One and the same sample provided the 32 T cell receptor beta chains below, sequenced in a study of blood T cell repertoires in COVID-19. The data were produced by immunoSEQ multiplex PCR, yet TCRdb's version contains in-frame clones alone and is incomplete. Seen here are approximately 28,000 clones, over 85% observed once, and the top ten hold about 8%. The sample comprised peripheral blood. These receptors all stem from a man aged 70-80 years with active or convalescent COVID-19.

V is TRBV11-1 and J is TRBJ1-5, with D unclear. The CDR3 consists of 13 residues. Looked up from germline, CDR1 is SGHAT and CDR2 is FQDESV (reference sequence). V was clipped by 1 base and J by 7 bases, with 8 bases between them. CDR3 bases: TGTGCCAGCAGCTTAGATCGGGGACAGCCCCAGCATTTT. Protein product: CASSLDRGQPQHF.

The chain carries TRBV6-5 and TRBJ1-1; the match to TRBD1 covers 8 bases. The J segment lost 7 bases and the V segment lost 5 bases, leaving 6 bases of the junction unmatched. The germline gives CDR1 MNHEY, CDR2 SVGAGI. This CDR3 spans 13 amino acids. The CDR3: CASSTDREGEAFF. Here the CDR3 DNA reads TGTGCCAGCAGTACGGACAGGGAAGGTGAAGCTTTCTTT.

The J gene is TRBJ2-3, the V gene TRBV11-2; D is possibly TRBD2 (5 bases). Germline CDR1 reads SGHAT; CDR2 reads FQNNGV. CDR3 length: 16 residues. V lost 5 bases, J lost 0 bases, and 15 bases lay in between. CDR3 sequence (DNA): TGTGCCAGCAGCCTACTCGAGGGAACTAGCACAGATACGCAGTATTTT. It yields the protein CASSLLEGTSTDTQYF.

The V gene is TRBV7-8, the J gene TRBJ2-5, with TRBD2 matching over 12 bases. The V gene's germline CDR1 is SGHVS and CDR2 FQNEAQ. This CDR3 spans 18 amino acids. Trimming at V came to 2 bases and at J to 7 bases, leaving 14 bases not matched to a gene. The chain's CDR3 is CASSLFGLAGGVLGTQYF. The CDR3 DNA is TGTGCCAGCAGCTTATTTGGGCTAGCGGGAGGGGTTTTAGGGACCCAGTACTTC.

The genes are TRBV10-3 and TRBJ1-1; D might be TRBD1 (6 bases). The CDR3 consists of 14 residues. V was cut by 1 base and J by 5 bases, with 11 bases left in between. Germline assignment: CDR1 ENHRY and CDR2 SYGVKD. The CDR3 here is CAISELEGGTEAFF. The CDR3 DNA sequence: TGTGCCATCAGTGAGTTGGAGGGGGGGACTGAAGCTTTCTTT.

The chain is built from TRBV4-1 and TRBJ2-7; D is possibly TRBD1 (6 bases). Germline loops: CDR1 MGHRA, CDR2 YSYEKL. The CDR3 length is 14 residues. Trimming shortened V by 5 bases and J by 3 bases, and 14 bases separated the two germline ends. This chain's CDR3 is CASSRRTEDYEQYF. The DNA of the CDR3 is TGCGCCAGCAGCAGGCGGACAGAAGACTACGAGCAGTACTTC.

The gene calls are TRBV12-5 and TRBJ1-1, with a weak D call TRBD1 (6 bases). The V end lost 7 bases, the J end lost 6 bases, and 15 bases lay between the germline ends. The CDR3 totals 13 residues. Germline values: CDR1 LGHNT, CDR2 FRNRAP. Here the CDR3 reads CASALGGRSEAFF. The CDR3 DNA is TGTGCTAGTGCCTTGGGGGGGCGCTCTGAAGCTTTCTTT.

The rearrangement links TRBV25-1 to TRBJ2-4, with D possibly being TRBD2 (5 bases). The CDR3 covers 14 residues. V lost 4 bases to trimming and J lost 9 bases, with 16 bases between them. Germline V gene sequence: CDR1 MGHDK, CDR2 SYGVNS. CDR3 amino acids: CASSGKGGFGIQYF. CDR3 nucleotides: TGTGCCAGCAGTGGCAAGGGCGGGTTTGGCATTCAGTACTTC.

The V and J genes are TRBV6-2 or TRBV6-3 and TRBJ1-2, with D unresolved. The CDR3 sequence is 13 residues long. V lost 2 bases to trimming and J lost 4 bases, with 8 bases between them. Per the germline V gene, CDR1 is MNHEY and CDR2 is SVGEGT. In DNA form, the CDR3 reads TGTGCCAGCAGTTACGATGACACCTATGGCTACACCTTC. It yields the protein CASSYDDTYGYTF.

This chain uses TRBV6-1 with TRBJ1-5, with a possible D match to TRBD1 (5 bases). Trimming took off 0 bases at V and 0 bases at J, with 12 bases between the two ends. Germline loops: CDR1 MNHNS, CDR2 SASEGT. The CDR3 has 17 amino acids. CDR3 region: CASSEALRGVSNQPQHF. CDR3 bases: TGTGCCAGCAGTGAAGCGCTTCGGGGGGTTAGCAATCAGCCCCAGCATTTT.

About this clone: A junction boundary mismatches the germline segment, possibly from a read error. The V gene is TRBV11-1, the J gene TRBJ2-5; perhaps TRBD2 as D (6 bases). CDR3 size: 14 residues. Germline V gene sequence: CDR1 SGHAT, CDR2 FQDESV (reference sequence). CDR3 protein: CASSLTGVGEAQYF. CDR3 coding DNA: TGTGCCAGCAGCTTAACGGGAGTGGGAGAGGCCCAGTACTTC. Using reference TRBV11-1 and TRBJ2-5 for the parts outside the CDR3, the full variable domain is EAEVAQSPRYKITEKSQAVAFWCDPISGHATLYWYRQILGQGPELLVQFQDESVVDDSQLPKDRFSAERLKGVDSTLKIQPAELGDSAMYLCASSLTGVGEAQYFGPGTRLLVL.

The DNA of the CDR3 is TGTGCCGGCCAGACAGGCCGGTATAATTCACCCCTCCACTTT. This codes for CAGQTGRYNSPLHF. The J gene is TRBJ1-6, the V gene TRBV6-5, with D tentatively TRBD1 (6 bases). The CDR3 extends over 14 amino acids. V was trimmed by 11 bases and J by 4 bases, leaving 15 bases between them. Germline CDR1 MNHEY, CDR2 SVGAGI.

The gene calls are TRBV6-5 and TRBJ1-1; 9 bases match TRBD1. Trimming removed 4 bases from V and 5 bases from J; junction bases left unmatched: 8. The CDR3 has 15 residues. Germline CDR1 and CDR2: MNHEY and SVGAGI. The CDR3, as DNA: TGTGCCAGCAGTTCGGGGACAGGGTCAATGACTGAAGCTTTCTTT. This gives the protein CASSSGTGSMTEAFF.

In DNA form, the CDR3 reads TGCGCCAGCAGCGCGACAGGGGGCTCGATTCCCGGGGAGCTGTTTTTT. Its protein product is CASSATGGSIPGELFF. The rearrangement uses TRBV5-1 and TRBJ2-2; TRBD1 agrees at 10 bases. Germline-derived CDR1 and CDR2 are SGHRS and YFSETQ. The CDR3 is 16 amino acids. Trimming at V came to 4 bases and at J to 6 bases, leaving 9 bases not matched to a gene.

This chain uses TRBV7-2 with TRBJ2-1, with TRBD1 matching over 7 bases. CDR1 is SGHTA, CDR2 FQGNSA, per germline. The trim removed 5 bases at V and 10 bases at J, leaving 8 bases unmatched. The CDR3 runs to 13 residues. The CDR3 sequence is CASSPRQGTEQFF. The CDR3 nucleotides are TGTGCCAGCAGCCCGAGACAGGGAACGGAGCAGTTCTTC.

This clone was seen once. The chain uses TRBV10-3 and TRBJ1-1; 7 bases agree with TRBD1. Looked up from germline, CDR1 is ENHRY and CDR2 is SYGVKD. Germline trimming cut 10 bases from V and 0 bases from J; bases unmatched to any gene: 11. This CDR3 has 15 amino acids. This CDR3 reads CATRGRGRMNTEAFF. CDR3 in DNA: TGTGCCACCAGGGGGAGGGGCCGAATGAACACTGAAGCTTTCTTT.

This chain uses TRBV28 with TRBJ1-5; D is unclear. The germline V gene has CDR1 MDHEN and CDR2 SYDVKM. V lost 5 bases and J lost 5, with 7 bases in between. The CDR3 totals 12 residues. Here the CDR3 DNA reads TGTGCCAGCAGTCCCCTTGATCAGCCCCAGCATTTT. Translation gives CASSPLDQPQHF.

V is TRBV7-2 and J is TRBJ1-2, with TRBD1 matching 8 bases. V lost 4 bases and J lost 8; bases outside the gene matches: 15. The germline V gene encodes CDR1 SGHTA and CDR2 FQGNSA. The CDR3 is 16 amino acids. This CDR3 reads CASSSSQVTGEGGYTF. The CDR3 DNA is TGTGCCAGCAGCTCAAGCCAAGTGACAGGGGAAGGGGGCTACACCTTC. Full variable domain (missing parts from reference TRBV7-2 and TRBJ1-2): GAGVSQSPSNKVTEKGKDVELRCDPISGHTALYWYRQSLGQGLEFLIYFQGNSAPDKSGLPSDRFSAERTGGSVSTLTIQRTQQEDSAVYLCASSSSQVTGEGGYTFGSGTRLTVV.

This sequence joins TRBV7-6 and TRBJ1-2; 8 bases are a match to TRBD1. J was trimmed by 8 bases and V by 5 bases; bases with no gene match: 10. Germline values: CDR1 SGHVS, CDR2 FNYEAQ. The CDR3 covers 14 residues. CDR3 DNA sequence: TGTGCCAGCAGCCCGTCTACAGGGGGAAGAGGCTACACCTTC. This encodes CASSPSTGGRGYTF.

The rearrangement joins TRBV10-2 to TRBJ2-7; tentatively, D is TRBD1 (6 bases). CDR3 length: 12 amino acids. Germline V CDR1 and CDR2: WSHSY, SAAADI. The V gene lost 10 bases and the J gene lost 3 bases, with 13 bases spanning the gap. The CDR3 loop is CATGTSRYEQYV. DNA for the CDR3: TGCGCCACCGGGACATCCCGCTACGAGCAGTACGTC.

The V and J genes are TRBV7-3 and TRBJ1-2; TRBD1 is a possible D gene (5 bases). Germline V gene lookup returns CDR1 SGHTA and CDR2 FQGTGA. The CDR3 is made up of 13 amino acids. Trimming took 5 bases from V and 7 from J, leaving 14 bases between them. The CDR3 sequence is CASSPRTSGGYTF. The CDR3 DNA reads TGTGCCAGCAGCCCGAGGACAAGTGGTGGCTACACCTTC.

The rearrangement uses TRBV7-2 and TRBJ2-1; TRBD2 matches 13 bases. The V gene's germline CDR1 is SGHTA and CDR2 FQGNSA. There are 16 residues in the CDR3. V dropped 5 bases and J dropped 8; count of bases not matched to a gene: 9. CDR3 loop: CASSNQLAGGRYEQFF. Here the CDR3 DNA reads TGTGCCAGCAGCAACCAACTAGCGGGGGGGCGATATGAGCAGTTCTTC.

The chain carries TRBV6-2 or TRBV6-3 and TRBJ2-3; TRBD2 is a possible D gene (6 bases). The germline V and J ends were trimmed by 0 bases and 6 bases, with 19 bases remaining between them. The germline V gene encodes CDR1 MNHEY and CDR2 SVGEGT. CDR3 length: 17 residues. CDR3 loop: CASSYSDGRGASDTQYF. For the CDR3, the DNA is TGTGCCAGCAGTTACTCGGACGGGAGAGGTGCGTCGGATACGCAGTATTTT.

The chain combines TRBV6-6 with TRBJ2-7, with 8 bases fitting TRBD1. The CDR3 extends over 13 amino acids. Germline CDR1 reads MNHNY; CDR2 reads SVGAGI (reference sequence). The junction had 8 bases not matched to a gene; V was cut back by 8 bases and J by 5 bases. The CDR3 loop is CASYEDRAHEQYF. In DNA form, the CDR3 reads TGTGCCAGCTATGAGGACAGGGCCCACGAGCAGTACTTC.

The V and J genes are TRBV7-2 and TRBJ2-2; 11 bases agree with TRBD2. CDR1 and CDR2 from the germline V gene are SGHTA and FQGNSA. With V trimmed by 1 base and J by 6 bases, 7 bases remained unmatched. The CDR3 has 17 residues. In DNA, the CDR3 is TGTGCCAGCAGCTTAGAGGCTAGCGGGAGGCTCGCCGGGGAGCTGTTTTTT. Its translation: CASSLEASGRLAGELFF.

The chain's CDR3 is CSATRSQEAFF. Here the CDR3 DNA reads TGCAGTGCTACCAGGTCCCAAGAAGCTTTCTTT. The chain employs TRBV20-1 and TRBJ1-1; D gene uncertain. V dropped 4 bases and J dropped 8 bases, with 11 bases sitting between them. Germline CDR1 is DFQATT and CDR2 is SNEGSKA (reference sequence). This CDR3 comprises 11 residues.

The chain links TRBV30 to TRBJ1-3; 7 nucleotides line up with TRBD1. V dropped 1 base and J dropped 5; count of bases not matched to a gene: 5. Per germline, CDR1 GTSNPN and CDR2 SVGIG (reference sequence). CDR3 length: 14 residues. The CDR3 DNA follows: TGTGCCTGGAGTGCGGACAGGTCCAGAAACACCATATATTTT. Protein sequence: CAWSADRSRNTIYF.

The CDR3 nucleotides read TGTGCCAGCAGCCCAAAGCCGGGACAGCCCTACGAGCAGTACTTC. Translating it yields CASSPKPGQPYEQYF. J is TRBJ2-7 and V is TRBV4-2; TRBD1 aligns across 7 bases. The CDR3 runs 15 residues. Trimming took 4 bases from V and 2 from J; bases not matched to a gene: 8. The germline gives CDR1 LGHNA, CDR2 YNFKEQ.

V is TRBV15 and J is TRBJ1-2; no clear D gene. Germline V CDR1 and CDR2: LNHNV, YYDKDF (reference sequence). The V and J ends lost 0 bases and 6 bases respectively, with 11 bases between them. This CDR3 comprises 14 residues. Written as DNA, the CDR3 is TGTGCCACCAGCAGAGATGGCATGAACAATGGCTACACCTTC. Its protein is CATSRDGMNNGYTF.

The rearrangement links TRBV11-2 to TRBJ2-7; possibly TRBD2 for D (6 bases). With 1 base removed from V and 6 bases from J, the gap between germline ends came to 10 bases. Germline CDR1 SGHAT, CDR2 FQNNGV. This CDR3 region has 13 residues. The CDR3 bases are TGTGCCAGCAGCTTAGTCGGGGGTGGCGAGCAGTACGTC. Protein: CASSLVGGGEQYV.

The chain joins TRBV5-1 to TRBJ2-3; TRBD1 matches at 9 bases. After removal of 6 bases from V and 3 bases from J, the junction contained 5 bases not matched to a gene. The length of the CDR3 is 14 residues. CDR1 and CDR2 (germline): SGHRS, YFSETQ. CDR3 amino acids: CASKTGTGTDTQYF. The CDR3 DNA reads as TGCGCCAGCAAGACCGGGACAGGGACAGATACGCAGTATTTT.

The J gene is TRBJ2-3, the V gene TRBV6-4, with TRBD2 as a possible D gene (7 bases). V shed 6 bases and J shed 3 bases, with 19 bases lying between them. The CDR3 length is 16 residues. Germline V gene data show CDR1 as MRHNA and CDR2 as SNTAGT. The CDR3 loop reads CASSLGAGARTDTQYF. In nucleotides, the CDR3 is TGTGCCAGCAGCCTGGGGGCGGGAGCTAGGACAGATACGCAGTATTTT.